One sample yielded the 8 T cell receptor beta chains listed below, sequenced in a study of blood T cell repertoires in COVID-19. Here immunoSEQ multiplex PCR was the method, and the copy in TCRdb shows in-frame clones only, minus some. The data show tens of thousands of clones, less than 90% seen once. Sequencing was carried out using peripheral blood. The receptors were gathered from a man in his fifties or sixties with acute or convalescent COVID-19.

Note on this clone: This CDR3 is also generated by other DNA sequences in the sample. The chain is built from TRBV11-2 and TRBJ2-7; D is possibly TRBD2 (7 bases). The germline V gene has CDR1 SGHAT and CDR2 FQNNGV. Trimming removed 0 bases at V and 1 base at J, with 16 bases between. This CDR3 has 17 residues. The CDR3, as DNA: TGTGCCAGCAGCTTAGATGGGGGGGCGGGTCTGTCCTACGAGCAGTACTTC. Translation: CASSLDGGAGLSYEQYF.

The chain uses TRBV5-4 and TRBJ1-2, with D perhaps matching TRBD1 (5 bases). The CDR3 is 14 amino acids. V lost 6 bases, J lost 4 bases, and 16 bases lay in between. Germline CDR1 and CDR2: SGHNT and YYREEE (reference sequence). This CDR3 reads CASTLGGSGYGYTF. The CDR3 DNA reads TGTGCCAGCACCCTGGGGGGGTCGGGCTATGGCTACACCTTC.

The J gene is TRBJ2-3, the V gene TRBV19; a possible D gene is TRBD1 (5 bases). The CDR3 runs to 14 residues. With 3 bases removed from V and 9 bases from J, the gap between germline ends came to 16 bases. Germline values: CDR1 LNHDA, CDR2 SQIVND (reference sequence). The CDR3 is CASSIAVRGLTQYF. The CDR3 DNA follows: TGTGCCAGTAGTATCGCCGTTAGGGGCCTAACGCAGTATTTT.

CDR3 amino acids: CSVVGTSGGFNEQFF. CDR3 sequence (DNA): TGCAGCGTCGTGGGTACTAGCGGGGGGTTTAATGAGCAGTTCTTC. The gene calls are TRBV29-1 and TRBJ2-1; 12 bases line up with TRBD2. The V and J ends lost 6 bases and 7 bases, in that order; junction bases with no gene match: 10. CDR3 length: 15 amino acids. Germline CDR1 is SQVTM and CDR2 is ANQGSEA.

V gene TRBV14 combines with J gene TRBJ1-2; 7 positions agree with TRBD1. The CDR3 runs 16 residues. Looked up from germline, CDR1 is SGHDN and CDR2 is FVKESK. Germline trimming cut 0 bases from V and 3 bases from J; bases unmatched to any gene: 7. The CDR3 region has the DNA TGTGCCAGCAGCCAAGATTTCAGGGGGAGATACTATGGCTACACCTTC. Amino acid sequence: CASSQDFRGRYYGYTF.

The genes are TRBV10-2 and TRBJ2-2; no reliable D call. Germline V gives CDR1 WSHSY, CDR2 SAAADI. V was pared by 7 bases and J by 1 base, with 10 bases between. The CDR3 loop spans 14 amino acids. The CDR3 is CASTLRQNTGELFF. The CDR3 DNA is TGCGCCAGCACTTTAAGACAGAACACCGGGGAGCTGTTTTTT.

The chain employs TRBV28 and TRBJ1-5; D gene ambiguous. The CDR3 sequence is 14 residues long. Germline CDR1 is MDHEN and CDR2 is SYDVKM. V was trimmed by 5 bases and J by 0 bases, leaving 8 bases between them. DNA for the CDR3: TGTGCCAGCAGTCGCGGGCATAGCAATCAGCCCCAGCATTTT. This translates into CASSRGHSNQPQHF.

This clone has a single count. CDR3: CASSLDGLYGYTF. In DNA, the CDR3 is TGTGCCAGCAGCCTTGACGGACTATATGGCTACACCTTC. The chain recombines TRBV9 with TRBJ1-2; D uncertain. Germline assignment: CDR1 SGDLS and CDR2 YYNGEE. V lost 4 bases to trimming and J lost 5 bases, with 12 bases between them. The CDR3 contains 13 residues.